This is a list of T cell receptor beta chains from one sample in a study of shared clonotypes between healthy human individuals. Assay used: immunoSEQ multiplex PCR; TCRdb lists only in-frame clones, some missing. The repertoire holds 2 million to 2.5 million clones, 85% to 95% seen once, with 0.39% in the top ten. Sequenced sample: naive CD4+ T cells from PBMCs. Receptors were obtained from a man between 18 and 35 years old in good health. Some clones in this sample may be carry-over from other donors' samples. CDR3s include the opening cysteine and the closing phenylalanine or tryptophan. The D gene is left open where the match is weak. A clone size is listed for some rows: how often the clone was seen (once, few, many), or a class if it is expanded.

v_gene: TRBV10-3; j_gene: TRBJ2-5; d_gene: -; len: 12; abundance: -; CDR3aa: CAISEPSETQYF
v_gene: TRBV5-1; j_gene: TRBJ2-3; d_gene: -; len: 15; abundance: -; CDR3aa: CASTLEVAVTDTQYF
v_gene: TRBV11-2; j_gene: TRBJ1-1; d_gene: -; len: 14; abundance: -; CDR3aa: CASSQEGTNTEAFF
v_gene: TRBV28; j_gene: TRBJ2-1; d_gene: -; len: 14; abundance: once; CDR3aa: CASGSSLRYNEQFF
v_gene: TRBV5-1; j_gene: TRBJ2-5; d_gene: -; len: 13; abundance: -; CDR3aa: CASSLGNQETQYF
v_gene: TRBV5-1; j_gene: TRBJ2-7; d_gene: TRBD2; len: 17; abundance: -; CDR3aa: CASSSLSMTSGSYEQYF
v_gene: TRBV7-3; j_gene: TRBJ2-2; d_gene: TRBD2; len: 18; abundance: -; CDR3aa: CASSFGSGRAPNTGELFF
v_gene: TRBV4-1; j_gene: TRBJ2-1; d_gene: -; len: 16; abundance: once; CDR3aa: CASSQGLASENNEQFF
v_gene: TRBV6-1; j_gene: TRBJ2-5; d_gene: -; len: 13; abundance: -; CDR3aa: CASSLQGGETQYF
v_gene: TRBV28; j_gene: TRBJ1-2; d_gene: -; len: 12; abundance: -; CDR3aa: CASFTVFYGYTF
v_gene: TRBV6-1; j_gene: TRBJ2-5; d_gene: -; len: 12; abundance: once; CDR3aa: CASYGGVETQYF
v_gene: TRBV28; j_gene: TRBJ2-1; d_gene: -; len: 13; abundance: once; CDR3aa: CASSLQGRNEQFF
v_gene: TRBV5-1; j_gene: TRBJ1-3; d_gene: -; len: 16; abundance: -; CDR3aa: CASSSGDGGPGNTIYF
v_gene: TRBV2; j_gene: TRBJ2-1; d_gene: TRBD2; len: 12; abundance: -; CDR3aa: CASSPSGYEQFF
v_gene: TRBV29-1; j_gene: TRBJ1-2; d_gene: -; len: 14; abundance: -; CDR3aa: CSVEDEASAYGYTF
v_gene: TRBV5-1; j_gene: TRBJ2-3; d_gene: TRBD2; len: 16; abundance: -; CDR3aa: CASSPGTSGRVDTQYF
v_gene: TRBV5-1; j_gene: TRBJ2-2; d_gene: TRBD2; len: 16; abundance: -; CDR3aa: CASSPEGSGRTGELFF
v_gene: TRBV5-1; j_gene: TRBJ1-1; d_gene: -; len: 15; abundance: -; CDR3aa: CASSFIAGGNTEAFF
v_gene: TRBV5-1; j_gene: TRBJ2-3; d_gene: -; len: 16; abundance: -; CDR3aa: CASSPRLRGSADTQYF
v_gene: TRBV4-1; j_gene: TRBJ1-5; d_gene: -; len: 20; abundance: -; CDR3aa: CASSQDPPQGPVYSNQPQHF
v_gene: TRBV18; j_gene: TRBJ1-1; d_gene: TRBD1; len: 13; abundance: -; CDR3aa: CASSQGQYTEAFF
v_gene: TRBV28; j_gene: TRBJ1-1; d_gene: -; len: 14; abundance: -; CDR3aa: CASSFGVLNTEAFF
v_gene: TRBV19; j_gene: TRBJ1-1; d_gene: TRBD1; len: 14; abundance: few; CDR3aa: CASNPGQGVTEAFF
v_gene: TRBV9; j_gene: TRBJ2-1; d_gene: -; len: 15; abundance: -; CDR3aa: CASSAIVGIGNEQFF
v_gene: TRBV10-1; j_gene: TRBJ2-7; d_gene: TRBD1; len: 15; abundance: -; CDR3aa: CASREAEDRGGEQYF
v_gene: TRBV28; j_gene: TRBJ2-3; d_gene: TRBD2; len: 18; abundance: -; CDR3aa: CASGDLLVLAGESDTQYF
v_gene: TRBV28; j_gene: TRBJ2-7; d_gene: TRBD2; len: 14; abundance: -; CDR3aa: CASRGTSGTYEQYF
v_gene: TRBV7-3; j_gene: TRBJ2-2; d_gene: -; len: 13; abundance: -; CDR3aa: CASSLGPTGELFF
v_gene: TRBV10-1; j_gene: TRBJ1-3; d_gene: -; len: 15; abundance: -; CDR3aa: CASRAGTTTGNTIYF
v_gene: TRBV2; j_gene: TRBJ1-4; d_gene: -; len: 15; abundance: -; CDR3aa: CASSVDPRANEKLFF
v_gene: TRBV6-4; j_gene: TRBJ1-5; d_gene: -; len: 15; abundance: few; CDR3aa: CASSDTWASNQPQHF
v_gene: TRBV9; j_gene: TRBJ2-3; d_gene: -; len: 13; abundance: -; CDR3aa: CASRRASTDTQYF
v_gene: TRBV6-6; j_gene: TRBJ1-2; d_gene: -; len: 12; abundance: once; CDR3aa: CASSYRSYGYTF
v_gene: TRBV11-2; j_gene: TRBJ2-2; d_gene: -; len: 13; abundance: -; CDR3aa: CASSSISPGELFF
v_gene: TRBV30; j_gene: TRBJ1-1; d_gene: -; len: 12; abundance: -; CDR3aa: CACRGGDTEAFF
v_gene: TRBV7-9; j_gene: TRBJ2-1; d_gene: TRBD2; len: 14; abundance: -; CDR3aa: CATQSGRTYNEQFF
v_gene: TRBV9; j_gene: TRBJ1-5; d_gene: -; len: 15; abundance: -; CDR3aa: CASSVGFNGNQPQHF
v_gene: TRBV30; j_gene: TRBJ2-5; d_gene: -; len: 12; abundance: -; CDR3aa: CAWTEGAKTQYF
v_gene: TRBV23-1; j_gene: TRBJ1-1; d_gene: -; len: 17; abundance: once; CDR3aa: CASPQAAPLPMNTEAFF
v_gene: TRBV29-1; j_gene: TRBJ1-5; d_gene: TRBD1; len: 12; abundance: -; CDR3aa: CSAGGGNQPQHF
v_gene: TRBV2; j_gene: TRBJ1-1; d_gene: TRBD1; len: 14; abundance: -; CDR3aa: CATTLDRALGEAFF
v_gene: TRBV18; j_gene: TRBJ2-7; d_gene: -; len: 17; abundance: once; CDR3aa: CASSRVTPAAPSDEQYF
v_gene: TRBV19; j_gene: TRBJ2-1; d_gene: -; len: 13; abundance: -; CDR3aa: CASSGRAYNEQFF
v_gene: TRBV7-6; j_gene: TRBJ2-7; d_gene: TRBD2; len: 14; abundance: -; CDR3aa: CASSRASGSYEQYF
v_gene: TRBV6-1; j_gene: TRBJ1-1; d_gene: -; len: 13; abundance: -; CDR3aa: CASRVRGNTEAFF
v_gene: TRBV28; j_gene: TRBJ2-1; d_gene: TRBD2; len: 17; abundance: -; CDR3aa: CASSLFASGRARGEQFF
v_gene: TRBV6-5; j_gene: TRBJ2-1; d_gene: -; len: 14; abundance: -; CDR3aa: CASSTSGPTIEQFF
v_gene: TRBV6-1; j_gene: TRBJ2-5; d_gene: -; len: 17; abundance: once; CDR3aa: CASSERLGMRGQETQYF
v_gene: TRBV28; j_gene: TRBJ2-1; d_gene: TRBD2; len: 20; abundance: -; CDR3aa: CASSPTSGRAYQSSYNEQFF
v_gene: TRBV28; j_gene: TRBJ1-3; d_gene: -; len: 16; abundance: -; CDR3aa: CASSPSDGGGGNTIYF
v_gene: TRBV9; j_gene: TRBJ2-5; d_gene: -; len: 12; abundance: -; CDR3aa: CASNNPRETQYF
v_gene: TRBV6-6; j_gene: TRBJ1-2; d_gene: -; len: 15; abundance: -; CDR3aa: CASSRDSRSSYGYTF
v_gene: TRBV7-3; j_gene: TRBJ2-1; d_gene: TRBD2; len: 15; abundance: few; CDR3aa: CASSLTSGDYNEQFF